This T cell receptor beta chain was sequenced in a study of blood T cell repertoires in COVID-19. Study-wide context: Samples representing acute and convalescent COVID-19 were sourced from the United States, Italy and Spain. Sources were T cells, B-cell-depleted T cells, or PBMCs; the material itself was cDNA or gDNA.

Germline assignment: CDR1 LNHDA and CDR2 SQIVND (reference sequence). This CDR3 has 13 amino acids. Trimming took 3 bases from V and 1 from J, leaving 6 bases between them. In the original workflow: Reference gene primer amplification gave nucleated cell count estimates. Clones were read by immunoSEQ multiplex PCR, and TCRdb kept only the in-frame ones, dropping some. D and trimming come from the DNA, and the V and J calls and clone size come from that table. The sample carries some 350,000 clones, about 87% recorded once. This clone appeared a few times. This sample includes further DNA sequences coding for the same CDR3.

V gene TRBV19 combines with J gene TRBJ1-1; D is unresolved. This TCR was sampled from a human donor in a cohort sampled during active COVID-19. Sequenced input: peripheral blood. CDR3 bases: TGTGCCAGTAGTATTAGAGGGAACACTGAAGCTTTCTTT. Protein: CASSIRGNTEAFF.